This entry concerns a single T cell receptor (beta chain). The data derive from a study of blood T cell repertoires in COVID-19. The ends lost 8 bases at V and 8 bases at J; junction bases unmatched: 8. The CDR3 is 12 residues long. The V gene's germline CDR1 is MDHEN and CDR2 SYDVKM. This table comes from immunoSEQ multiplex PCR, and its TCRdb copy is limited to in-frame clones, with some not included. The table has over 200,000 clones, around 75% seen once. The clonotype originates from a human donor in a cohort sampled during active COVID-19. The rearrangement links TRBV28 to TRBJ1-1; 7 nucleotides align to TRBD1. Sequencing was done on a sample of peripheral blood. DNA of the CDR3: TGTGCCAGCTCGCTGGGACAGCCCGAAGCTTTCTTT. Translating it yields CASSLGQPEAFF.